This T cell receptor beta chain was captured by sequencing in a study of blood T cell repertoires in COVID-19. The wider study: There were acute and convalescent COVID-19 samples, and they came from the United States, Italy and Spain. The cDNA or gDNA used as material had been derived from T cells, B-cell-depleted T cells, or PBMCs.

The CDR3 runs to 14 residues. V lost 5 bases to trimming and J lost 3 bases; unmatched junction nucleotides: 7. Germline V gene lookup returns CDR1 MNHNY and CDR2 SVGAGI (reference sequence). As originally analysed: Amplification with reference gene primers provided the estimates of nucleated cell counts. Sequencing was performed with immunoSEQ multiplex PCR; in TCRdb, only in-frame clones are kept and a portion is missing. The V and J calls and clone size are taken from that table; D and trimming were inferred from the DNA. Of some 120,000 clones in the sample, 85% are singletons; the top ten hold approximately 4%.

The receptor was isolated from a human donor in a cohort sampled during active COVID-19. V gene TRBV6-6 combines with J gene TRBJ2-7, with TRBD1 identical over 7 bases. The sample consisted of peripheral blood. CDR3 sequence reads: CASSPQGQVYEQYV. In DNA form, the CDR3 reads TGTGCCAGCAGTCCTCAAGGACAGGTCTACGAGCAGTACGTC.